Shown below are 5 T cell receptor beta chains from a single sample sequenced in a study of shared clonotypes between healthy human individuals. Profiled with immunoSEQ multiplex PCR; TCRdb holds only in-frame clones, not every one. The data show about 110,000 clones, about 72% seen once. Material for sequencing was memory CD8+ T cells sorted from blood. Subset specified: CD45RO+ cells pooled with CCR7-negative TemRA cells. These receptor sequences come from a woman aged 25-40 years in good health.

The chain has TRBV27 and TRBJ2-7; 9 bases map to TRBD1. V gave up 5 bases and J gave up 3 bases; unmatched junction bases: 8. The CDR3 has 15 amino acids. Germline CDR1 is MNHEY and CDR2 is SMNVEV (reference sequence). CDR3 in DNA: TGTGCCAGCAGTGAAGCGACAGGGGGACACTACGAGCAGTACTTC. Amino acids: CASSEATGGHYEQYF.

There are a few counts of this clone. This chain connects TRBV14 to TRBJ1-1, with D tentatively TRBD1 (6 bases). This CDR3 has 16 amino acids. Germline V gene lookup returns CDR1 SGHDN and CDR2 FVKESK. The V end was cut by 5 bases, the J end by 5 bases, with 21 bases between. CDR3 loop: CASSSPGGAAETEAFF. The CDR3 bases are TGTGCCAGCAGCTCCCCCGGGGGGGCGGCGGAGACTGAAGCTTTCTTT.

V is TRBV6-1 and J is TRBJ2-7; perhaps TRBD2 as D (6 bases). CDR1 and CDR2 (germline): MNHNS, SASEGT. CDR3 length: 15 amino acids. Trimming removed 6 bases from V and 7 bases from J, with 22 bases in between. CDR3: CASSQRLESPREQYF. For the CDR3, the DNA is TGTGCCAGCAGCCAAAGACTAGAATCCCCTCGAGAGCAGTACTTC.

This chain links TRBV7-6 with TRBJ2-7; D ambiguous. The CDR3 sequence is 15 residues long. V gave up 5 bases and J gave up 2 bases, with 16 bases separating them. The germline V gene encodes CDR1 SGHVS and CDR2 FNYEAQ. In DNA, the CDR3 is TGTGCCAGCAGCCCGTCGAGCGAGACGACCTACGAGCAGTACTTC. Residues: CASSPSSETTYEQYF.

This clone was counted between two and nine times. The chain combines TRBV27 with TRBJ2-7, with TRBD1 matching 8 bases. The germline V gene has CDR1 MNHEY and CDR2 SMNVEV (reference sequence). The V segment lost 6 bases and the J segment 6 bases; nucleotides outside the gene matches: 13. CDR3 length: 15 residues. The CDR3 DNA is TGTGCCAGCAGCCGCGAGACAGGGGATCTGACCGAGCAGTACTTC. Amino acid sequence: CASSRETGDLTEQYF.